The 2 T cell receptor beta chains in this list originate from one sample, sequenced in a study of T cells after posttransplantation cyclophosphamide. Cells defined as naive were viable CD3+CD4+ or CD3+CD8+ and CCR7+CD45RA+CD45RO-CD95-CD27+CD28+. Clones were read by immunoSEQ multiplex PCR, and TCRdb kept only the in-frame ones, dropping some. The table shows under 40,000 clones, with roughly 90% occurring only once. Sequencing was performed on naive CD4+ T cells sorted from blood. Source of these receptors: a young man in good health and a related stem cell transplant donor.

The V gene is TRBV18, the J gene TRBJ1-1, with D tentatively TRBD1 (5 bases). The CDR3 is made up of 15 amino acids. V was clipped by 6 bases and J by 0 bases, with 14 bases between them. CDR1 is KGHSH, CDR2 LQKENI, per germline. As DNA, the CDR3 is TGTGCCAGCTCGCCGGGACTCCAAATGAACACTGAAGCTTTCTTT. It encodes CASSPGLQMNTEAFF.

This rearrangement joins TRBV5-1 to TRBJ2-3, with 7 bases lining up with TRBD1. CDR3 size: 15 residues. CDR1 is SGHRS and CDR2 is YFSETQ in the germline V gene. The V and J ends lost 5 bases and 2 bases, in that order; junction bases with no gene match: 8. CDR3 DNA: TGCGCCAGCAGTGCCGGGACAGACTTCACAGATACGCAGTATTTT. Protein product: CASSAGTDFTDTQYF. The entire variable domain, with the rest obtained from reference TRBV5-1 and TRBJ2-3, is as follows: KAGVTQTPRYLIKTRGQQVTLSCSPISGHRSVSWYQQTPGQGLQFLFEYFSETQRNKGNFPGRFSGRQFSNSRSEMNVSTLELGDSALYLCASSAGTDFTDTQYFGPGTRLTVL.